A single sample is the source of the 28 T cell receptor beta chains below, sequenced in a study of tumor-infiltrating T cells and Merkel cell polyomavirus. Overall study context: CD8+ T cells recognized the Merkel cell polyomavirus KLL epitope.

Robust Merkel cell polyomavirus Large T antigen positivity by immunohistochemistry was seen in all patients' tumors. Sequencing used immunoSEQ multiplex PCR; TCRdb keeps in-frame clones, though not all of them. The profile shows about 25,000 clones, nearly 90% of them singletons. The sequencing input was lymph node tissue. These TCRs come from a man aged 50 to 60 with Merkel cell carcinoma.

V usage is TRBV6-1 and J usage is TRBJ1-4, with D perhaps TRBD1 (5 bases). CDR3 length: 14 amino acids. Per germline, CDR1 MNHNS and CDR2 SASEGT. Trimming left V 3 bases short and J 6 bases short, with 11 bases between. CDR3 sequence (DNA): TGTGCCAGCAGTGAGTTTCGGGGGGATGAAAAACTGTTTTTT. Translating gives CASSEFRGDEKLFF.

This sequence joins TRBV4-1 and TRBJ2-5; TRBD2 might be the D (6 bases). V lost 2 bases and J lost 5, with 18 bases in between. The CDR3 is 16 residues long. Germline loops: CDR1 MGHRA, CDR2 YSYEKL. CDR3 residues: CASSQHDLGRRETQYF. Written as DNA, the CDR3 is TGCGCCAGCAGCCAACACGATCTGGGGAGGAGGGAGACCCAGTACTTC.

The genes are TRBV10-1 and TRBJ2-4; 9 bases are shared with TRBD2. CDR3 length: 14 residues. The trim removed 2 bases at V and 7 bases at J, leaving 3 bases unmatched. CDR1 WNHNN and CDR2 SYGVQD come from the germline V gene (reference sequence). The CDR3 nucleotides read TGCGCCAGCAGTGAGGGCGGGAGGGCTAACATTCAGTACTTC. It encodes CASSEGGRANIQYF.

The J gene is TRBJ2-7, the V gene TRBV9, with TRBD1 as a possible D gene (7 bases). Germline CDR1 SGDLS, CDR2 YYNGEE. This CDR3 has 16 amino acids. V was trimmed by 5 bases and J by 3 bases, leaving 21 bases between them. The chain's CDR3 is CASSKGGTESRYEQYF. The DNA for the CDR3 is TGTGCCAGCAGTAAAGGAGGGACAGAATCCCGCTACGAGCAGTACTTC.

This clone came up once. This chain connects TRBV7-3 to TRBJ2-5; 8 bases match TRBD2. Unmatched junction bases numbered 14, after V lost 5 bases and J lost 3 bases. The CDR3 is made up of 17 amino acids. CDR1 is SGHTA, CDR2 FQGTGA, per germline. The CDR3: CASSLQGAGVAEETQYF. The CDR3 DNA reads TGTGCCAGCAGCCTCCAGGGAGCGGGAGTCGCGGAAGAGACCCAGTACTTC.

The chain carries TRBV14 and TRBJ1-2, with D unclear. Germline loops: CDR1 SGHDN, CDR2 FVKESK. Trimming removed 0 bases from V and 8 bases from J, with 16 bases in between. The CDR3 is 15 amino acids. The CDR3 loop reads CASSQEERGWRGYTF. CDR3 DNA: TGTGCCAGCAGCCAAGAAGAACGAGGGTGGAGGGGCTACACCTTC.

The CDR3 nucleotides are TGTGCCACCAGCAGAGATCGGTTAAGCTCCTACAATGAGCAGTTCTTC. Its protein is CATSRDRLSSYNEQFF. The chain recombines TRBV15 with TRBJ2-1, with D uncertain. Between the trimmed V and J ends, which lost 0 bases and 0 bases, there was a span of 9 bases. This CDR3 spans 16 amino acids. CDR1 and CDR2 from the germline V gene are LNHNV and YYDKDF (reference sequence). Using reference TRBV15 and TRBJ2-1 for the parts outside the CDR3, the full variable domain is DAMVIQNPRYQVTQFGKPVTLSCSQTLNHNVMYWYQQKSSQAPKLLFHYYDKDFNNEADTPDNFQSRRPNTSFCFLDIRSPGLGDTAMYLCATSRDRLSSYNEQFFGPGTRLTVL.

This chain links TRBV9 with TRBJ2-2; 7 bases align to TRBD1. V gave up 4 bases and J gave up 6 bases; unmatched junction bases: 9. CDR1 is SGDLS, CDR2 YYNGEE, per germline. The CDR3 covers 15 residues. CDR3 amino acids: CASSTSTGLSGELFF. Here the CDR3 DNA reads TGTGCCAGCAGCACATCGACAGGGCTGTCCGGGGAGCTGTTTTTT.

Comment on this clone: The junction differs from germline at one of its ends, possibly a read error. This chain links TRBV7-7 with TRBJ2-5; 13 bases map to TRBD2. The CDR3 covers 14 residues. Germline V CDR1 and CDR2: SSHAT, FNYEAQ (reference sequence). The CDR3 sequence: CASSGGLAGETQYF. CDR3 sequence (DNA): TGTGCTAGCAGCGGGGGACTAGCGGGGGAGACCCAGTACTTC.

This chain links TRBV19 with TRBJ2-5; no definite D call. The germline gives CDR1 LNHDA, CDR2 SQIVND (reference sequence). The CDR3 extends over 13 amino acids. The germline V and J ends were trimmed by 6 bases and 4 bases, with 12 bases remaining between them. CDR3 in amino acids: CASSGPRGETQYF. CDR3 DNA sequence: TGTGCCAGTAGCGGCCCCCGCGGAGAGACCCAGTACTTC.

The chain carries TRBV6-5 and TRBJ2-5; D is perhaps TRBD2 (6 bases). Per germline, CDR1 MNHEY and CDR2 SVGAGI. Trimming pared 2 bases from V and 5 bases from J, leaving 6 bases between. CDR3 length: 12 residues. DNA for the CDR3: TGTGCCAGCAGTTACCGGGGGGAGACCCAGTACTTC. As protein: CASSYRGETQYF.

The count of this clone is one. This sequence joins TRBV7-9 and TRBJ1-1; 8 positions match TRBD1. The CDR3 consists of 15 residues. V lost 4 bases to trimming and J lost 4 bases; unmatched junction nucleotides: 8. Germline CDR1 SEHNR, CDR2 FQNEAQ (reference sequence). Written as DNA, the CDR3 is TGTGCCAGCAGCTCCCCGGACAGGGAATCCACTGAAGCTTTCTTT. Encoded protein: CASSSPDRESTEAFF.

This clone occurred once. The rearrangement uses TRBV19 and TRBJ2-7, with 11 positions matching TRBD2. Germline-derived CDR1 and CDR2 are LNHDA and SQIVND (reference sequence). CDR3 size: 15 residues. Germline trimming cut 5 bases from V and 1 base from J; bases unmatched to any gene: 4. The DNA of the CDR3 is TGTGCCAGTAGTTTCACTAGCGGGAGTTCCTACGAGCAGTACTTC. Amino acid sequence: CASSFTSGSSYEQYF.

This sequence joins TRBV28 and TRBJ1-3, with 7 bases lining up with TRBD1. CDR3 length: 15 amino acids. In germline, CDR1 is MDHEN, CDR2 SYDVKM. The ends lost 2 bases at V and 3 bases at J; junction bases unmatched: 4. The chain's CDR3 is CASSLQGVYGNTIYF. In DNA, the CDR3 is TGTGCCAGCAGTTTACAGGGGGTCTATGGAAACACCATATATTTT.

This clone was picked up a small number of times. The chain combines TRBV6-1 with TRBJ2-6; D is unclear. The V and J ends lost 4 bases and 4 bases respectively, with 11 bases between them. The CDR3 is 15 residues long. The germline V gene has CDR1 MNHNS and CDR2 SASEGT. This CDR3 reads CASSAQTLGANVLTF. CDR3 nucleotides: TGTGCCAGCAGTGCCCAGACTCTGGGGGCCAACGTCCTGACTTTC.

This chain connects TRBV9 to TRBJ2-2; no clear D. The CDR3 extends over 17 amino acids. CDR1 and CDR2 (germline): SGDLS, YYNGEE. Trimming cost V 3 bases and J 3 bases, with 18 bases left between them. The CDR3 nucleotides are TGTGCCAGCAGCGCGACTCGGAGTAGATTTGACACCGGGGAGCTGTTTTTT. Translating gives CASSATRSRFDTGELFF.

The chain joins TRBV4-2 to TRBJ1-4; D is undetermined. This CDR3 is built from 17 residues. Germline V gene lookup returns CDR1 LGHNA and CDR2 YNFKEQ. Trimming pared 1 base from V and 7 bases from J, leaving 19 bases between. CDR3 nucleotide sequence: TGTGCCAGCAGCCAAGTTCTCTTTCCCGGGAGGAGTGAAAAACTGTTTTTT. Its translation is CASSQVLFPGRSEKLFF.

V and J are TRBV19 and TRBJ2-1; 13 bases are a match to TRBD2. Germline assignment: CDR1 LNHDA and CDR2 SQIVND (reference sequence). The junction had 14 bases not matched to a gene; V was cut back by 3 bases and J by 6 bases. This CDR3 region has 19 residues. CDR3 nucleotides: TGTGCCAGTAGTATCTTGTCTTCCTTAACTAGCGGGGGGGCCAATGAGCAGTTCTTC. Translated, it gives CASSILSSLTSGGANEQFF.

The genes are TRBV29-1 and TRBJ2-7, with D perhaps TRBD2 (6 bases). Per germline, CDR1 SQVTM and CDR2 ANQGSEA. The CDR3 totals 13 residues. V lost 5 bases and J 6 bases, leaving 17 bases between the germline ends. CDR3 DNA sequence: TGCAGCGTTCGAGGGCAGGGACTCGGCGAGCAGTACTTC. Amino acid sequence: CSVRGQGLGEQYF.

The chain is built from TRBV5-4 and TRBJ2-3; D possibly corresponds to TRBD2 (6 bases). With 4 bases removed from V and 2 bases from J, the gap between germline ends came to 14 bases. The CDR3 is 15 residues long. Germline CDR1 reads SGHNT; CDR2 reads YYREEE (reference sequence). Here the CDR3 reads CASSPSGGTTDTQYF. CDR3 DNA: TGTGCCAGCAGCCCCTCTGGCGGGACCACAGATACGCAGTATTTT.

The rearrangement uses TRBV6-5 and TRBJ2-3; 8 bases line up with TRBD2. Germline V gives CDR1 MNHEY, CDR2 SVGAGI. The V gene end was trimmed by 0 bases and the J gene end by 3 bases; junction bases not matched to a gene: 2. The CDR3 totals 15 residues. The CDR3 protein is CASSYSSGTTDTQYF. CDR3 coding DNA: TGTGCCAGCAGTTACTCTAGCGGGACGACAGATACGCAGTATTTT.

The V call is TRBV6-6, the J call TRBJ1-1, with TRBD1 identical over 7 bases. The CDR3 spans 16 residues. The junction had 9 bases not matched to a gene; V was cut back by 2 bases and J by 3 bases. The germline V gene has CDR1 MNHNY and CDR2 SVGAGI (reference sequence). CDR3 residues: CASSYTLTGWDTEAFF. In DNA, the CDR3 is TGTGCCAGCAGTTACACCCTGACAGGGTGGGACACTGAAGCTTTCTTT.

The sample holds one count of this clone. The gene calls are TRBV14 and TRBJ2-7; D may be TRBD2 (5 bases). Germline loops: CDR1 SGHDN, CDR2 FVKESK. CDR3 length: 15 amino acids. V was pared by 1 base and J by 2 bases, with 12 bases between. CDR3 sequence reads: CASSQALSGTYEQYF. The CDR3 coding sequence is TGTGCCAGCAGCCAAGCTCTATCCGGGACCTACGAGCAGTACTTC.

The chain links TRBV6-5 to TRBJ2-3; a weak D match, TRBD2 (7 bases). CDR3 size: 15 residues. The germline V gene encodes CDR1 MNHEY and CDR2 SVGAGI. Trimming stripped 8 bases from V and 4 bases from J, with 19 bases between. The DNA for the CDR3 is TGTGCCAGCGGTCTAAGGGGGGGCAAGGCAGATACGCAGTATTTT. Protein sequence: CASGLRGGKADTQYF.

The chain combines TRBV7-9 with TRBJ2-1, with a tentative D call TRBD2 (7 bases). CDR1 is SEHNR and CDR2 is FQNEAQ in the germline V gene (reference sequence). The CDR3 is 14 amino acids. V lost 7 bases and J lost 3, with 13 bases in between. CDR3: CASTSGGLYNEQFF. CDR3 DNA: TGTGCCAGCACGTCGGGGGGCCTCTACAATGAGCAGTTCTTC.

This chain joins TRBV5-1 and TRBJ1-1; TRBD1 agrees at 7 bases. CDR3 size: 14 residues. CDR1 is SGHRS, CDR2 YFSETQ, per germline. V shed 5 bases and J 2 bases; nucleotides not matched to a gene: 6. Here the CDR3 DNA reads TGCGCCAGCAGTTCGGGACAGCTAAACACTGAAGCTTTCTTT. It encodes CASSSGQLNTEAFF.

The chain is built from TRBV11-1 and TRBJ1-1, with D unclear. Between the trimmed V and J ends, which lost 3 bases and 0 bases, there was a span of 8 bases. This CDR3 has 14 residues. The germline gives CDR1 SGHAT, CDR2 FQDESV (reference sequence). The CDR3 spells CASSLEIMNTEAFF. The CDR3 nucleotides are TGTGCCAGCAGCTTGGAGATCATGAACACTGAAGCTTTCTTT. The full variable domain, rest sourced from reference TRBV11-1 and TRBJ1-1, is EAEVAQSPRYKITEKSQAVAFWCDPISGHATLYWYRQILGQGPELLVQFQDESVVDDSQLPKDRFSAERLKGVDSTLKIQPAELGDSAMYLCASSLEIMNTEAFFGQGTRLTVV.

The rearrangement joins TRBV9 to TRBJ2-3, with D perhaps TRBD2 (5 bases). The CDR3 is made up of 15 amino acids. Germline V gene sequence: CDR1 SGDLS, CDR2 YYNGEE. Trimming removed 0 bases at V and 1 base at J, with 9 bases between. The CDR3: CASSVVMGGTDTQYF. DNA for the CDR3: TGTGCCAGCAGCGTAGTTATGGGAGGCACAGATACGCAGTATTTT. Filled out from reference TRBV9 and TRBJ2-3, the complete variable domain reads DSGVTQTPKHLITATGQRVTLRCSPRSGDLSVYWYQQSLDQGLQFLIQYYNGEERAKGNILERFSAQQFPDLHSELNLSSLELGDSALYFCASSVVMGGTDTQYFGPGTRLTVL.